This T cell receptor beta chain was captured in a study of T cell changes during pregnancy in multiple sclerosis (dated by TCRdb to about 2019). As for the study more broadly: Changes in the T cell repertoire over the course of pregnancy were examined in this study in women with multiple sclerosis.

The receptor library was made with the immunoSEQ multiplex PCR assay. Imported from immuneACCESS, the table was reduced by TCRdb to in-frame sequences with V and J called. These copies leave out some clones; in studies compared against another copy, an unresolved V gene accounts for under half, and the cause of the remainder is not known. The sample table contains almost 35,000 clones; only one count was recorded for 90% of them. Together, the top ten hold over 8.5% of the sample. According to the germline V gene, CDR1 reads LGHNA and CDR2 reads YNFKEQ. The CDR3 numbers 16 residues from cysteine through phenylalanine. Only CDR3 DNA is held: 48 bases, read in frame from base 1. The germline ends are 9 bases apart after V is trimmed by 0 bases and J by 0 bases. A word on this clone: No antigen is known for it. No per-base quality is available; no much larger clone lies one base away.

The sample consisted of CD8+ T cells from peripheral blood mononuclear cells, taken before pregnancy. This sequence originates from a female donor with multiple sclerosis, enrolled in a pregnancy study. Rearrangement joined TRBV4-2 to TRBJ2-1; TRBD1 is possibly the D segment (5 matching bases). The CDR3 reads CASSQERQISYNEQFF. The sequenced DNA is TGTGCCAGCAGCCAAGAACGACAGATCTCCTACAATGAGCAGTTCTTC.